This T cell receptor beta chain was recorded in a study of T cell clones after liver transplantation. For the study at large: Without induction therapy, subjects received standard immunosuppression until 12-24 months post-transplant.

Points from the study as a whole: Conclusions were preliminary, with small, heterogeneous patient groups. Compared with third party-reactive sequences, donor-reactive ones declined more, independent of withdrawal success.

Thawed unstimulated PBMCs were FACS-sorted by CD3, CD4 and CD8 into two populations. A note on this clone: No antigen is known for it.

Profiling relied on immunoSEQ multiplex PCR, and the TCRdb table lists in-frame clones only, not all of them. The sample lists roughly 100,000 clones; approximately 78% were seen once. The material sequenced was CD4+ T cells from blood, taken before liver transplant. The source of this sequence is a human donor who received a liver transplant.

DNA of the CDR3: TGCGCCAGCAGTGAGTCAATAGGAGAGCAGTTCTTC. Amino acids: CASSESIGEQFF. This chain connects TRBV10-1 to TRBJ2-1, with unresolved D. Trimming took 0 bases from V and 10 from J, leaving 7 bases between them. CDR1 and CDR2 (germline): WNHNN, SYGVQD (reference sequence). The CDR3 extends over 12 amino acids.